This TCR beta chain derives from a study of control samples from healthy donors and cancer patients. Assay: immunoSEQ multiplex PCR; the TCRdb copy retains only in-frame clones and omits some. The sample comprises approximately 100,000 clones, roughly 92% of which are singletons, and about 2.9% rests with the top ten. The germline V gene encodes CDR1 MDHEN and CDR2 SYDVKM. V shed 5 bases, J shed 4 bases, and the junction held 11 bases outside the gene matches. CDR3 length: 16 residues. The clonotype originates from a human donor in good health. The donor label of this sample is uncertain. Sequenced: blood. The V call is TRBV28, the J call TRBJ2-3, with 8 bases that match TRBD2. CDR3 protein: CASSPQAGASADTQYF. The DNA for the CDR3 is TGTGCCAGCAGTCCACAAGCGGGGGCAAGTGCAGATACGCAGTATTTT.